The rows below give T cell receptor beta chains drawn from one sample of a study of cytomegalovirus exposure and HLA in healthy donors. Sequencing used immunoSEQ multiplex PCR; TCRdb keeps in-frame clones, though not all of them. Altogether under 150,000 clones are present, roughly 80% being singletons, with the ten largest covering 4%. Specimen: PBMCs. These receptors were obtained from a woman between 35 and 50 years old in good health and CMV-seronegative. The CDR3 runs from the conserved cysteine through the conserved F or W. A D gene is named only where the DNA matches it firmly. Size is stated for part of the rows, as once, few or many counts, or as a class when the clone is expanded.

CDR3	D	J	V	size
CASSIATTANYGYTF	-	TRBJ1-2	TRBV19	-
CASSFKSGRAGENTGELFF	-	TRBJ2-2	TRBV7-9	-
CARSSPGQGEQETQYF	TRBD1	TRBJ2-5	TRBV4-1	-
CASSLSRDRARRGDTQYF	TRBD1	TRBJ2-3	TRBV27	-
CASSQGTDPNTEAFF	-	TRBJ1-1	TRBV4-3	few
CASSLAGVPGDTQYF	TRBD2	TRBJ2-3	TRBV7-3	once
CASSLYPPRLAGVGNEQYF	TRBD2	TRBJ2-7	TRBV27	-
CASSFFRGARETQYF	-	TRBJ2-5	TRBV5-6	-
CASSPPQGADTEAFF	TRBD1	TRBJ1-1	TRBV7-9	-
CSATLQETQYF	-	TRBJ2-5	TRBV20-1	-
CASSQVGQGPPKLFF	TRBD1	TRBJ1-4	TRBV7-9	few
CASSFLAGGPDEQFF	TRBD2	TRBJ2-1	TRBV5-6	-
CASSRQTMNGQVAFF	-	TRBJ1-1	TRBV7-2	-
CASSLFEGANTGELFF	-	TRBJ2-2	TRBV7-2	-
CASSPPGLAGGEQFF	TRBD2	TRBJ2-1	TRBV5-4	-
CASSPSVLNEQFF	-	TRBJ2-1	TRBV18	-
CASRTGTGYFDTQYF	TRBD1	TRBJ2-3	TRBV6-6	once
CASSLAPPGPQHF	-	TRBJ1-5	TRBV7-2	-
CASGYGGAGTGELFF	TRBD2	TRBJ2-2	TRBV9	-
CASSTGLSSYNEQFF	-	TRBJ2-1	TRBV27	-
CASKTGYGYTF	TRBD1	TRBJ1-2	TRBV28	-
CASSFLTGGANF	-	TRBJ1-2	TRBV7-9	-
CSVDSRGRTDTQYF	-	TRBJ2-3	TRBV29-1	many
CASSSAGGPFGELFF	TRBD2	TRBJ2-2	TRBV27	-
CASLYPGLLSYEQYF	TRBD2	TRBJ2-7	TRBV27	-
CASSQSGSAGELFF	TRBD2	TRBJ2-2	TRBV28	-
CASSLAQGGTEAFF	TRBD1	TRBJ1-1	TRBV7-9	few
CASSYNGGRTEAFF	-	TRBJ1-1	TRBV6-6	-
CSSTLAGAHEQYF	TRBD2	TRBJ2-7	TRBV7-9	-
CASRTSGNYEQYF	TRBD2	TRBJ2-7	TRBV6-5	-
CASTPGQGASPLHF	TRBD1	TRBJ1-6	TRBV6-5	-
CASSPGTNNEQFF	-	TRBJ2-1	TRBV5-1	once
CAIKPGLAGDTQYF	TRBD2	TRBJ2-3	TRBV10-3	-
CASSTQLGGTEQYF	TRBD2	TRBJ2-7	TRBV19	-
CASSRLRDYPTGELFF	TRBD2	TRBJ2-2	TRBV27	once
CASSLVGAGELFF	-	TRBJ2-2	TRBV7-9	-
CSVEDGLAGGYEQFF	TRBD2	TRBJ2-1	TRBV29-1	-